This T cell receptor beta chain stems from a study of T cells in Graves' hyperthyroidism and ophthalmopathy. Authors of the study amplified TCR beta CDR3 regions from RNA transcripts. The study used the HTBI primer set for a first-round RT-PCR of the TCR CDR3. TCRdb independently ran MiXCR on the multiplex PCR reads; one entry per CDR3 protein. The sample gives about 270,000 distinct CDR3 sequences, roughly 20% of which show up once; roughly 60% is in the top ten. Study-wide results and caveats: Ophthalmopathy was predicted by the model a median of approximately 6 months ahead of onset. Researchers report that a 13 V-J model separated ophthalmopathy from stable hyperthyroidism. Most thyroid clonotypes that were expanded above 0.001 also turned up in blood.

For this clonotype: Its specificity is not known.

This CDR3 has 14 amino acids. Trimming removed 11 bases from V and 2 bases from J, with 18 bases in between. Germline-derived CDR1 and CDR2 are SNHLY and FYNNEI. This receptor was obtained from a man in his thirties or forties with Graves' ophthalmopathy. This rearrangement joins TRBV2 to TRBJ1-2; D is unclear. The specimen sequenced was blood. The CDR3 sequence is CAQRLEGMNYGYTF. In DNA form, the CDR3 reads TGTGCCCAGCGTCTCGAGGGAATGAACTATGGCTACACCTTC.